A selection of T cell receptor beta chains follows, all from one sample in a study of blood T cell repertoires in COVID-19. TCRdb's copy holds only in-frame clones and misses some; the assay was immunoSEQ multiplex PCR. The profile covers about 400,000 clones, with more than 75% appearing a single time and 2.5% to 3.5% taken by the ten largest. Sequenced: PBMCs or T cells enriched from blood (not recorded which). The receptors originated from a woman under 40 who had recovered from COVID-19. Each CDR3 is given with its conserved first and last residue. A D gene is named only where the DNA matches it firmly. Not all rows give a size; the values are once, few, many and, for expanded clones, a class.

size	V	D	J	DNA	CDR3
-	TRBV18	TRBD1	TRBJ1-1	TGTGCCAGCTCACCACCGGGGACAGGGCGCACTGAAGCTTTCTTT	CASSPPGTGRTEAFF
once	TRBV5-1	TRBD2	TRBJ2-5	TGCGCCAGCAGGACTAGCGGAGAACCTCAAGAGACCCAGTACTTC	CASRTSGEPQETQYF
-	TRBV12-3/TRBV12-4	-	TRBJ2-3	TGTGCCAGCAGGGCGGACTGGGATACGCAGTATTTT	CASRADWDTQYF
-	TRBV7-2	TRBD2	TRBJ2-3	TGTGCCAGCAGCTTTATTTGGGACGGGGGGGATAATACGCAGTATTTT	CASSFIWDGGDNTQYF
once	TRBV4-1	-	TRBJ1-1	TGCGCCAGCAGCCAAGAGGAAGACAGGAAGGCTTTCTTT	CASSQEEDRKAFF
-	TRBV10-3	TRBD2	TRBJ2-7	TGTGCCATCAAAAACTCAGGACTAGCGATCTACGAGCAGTACTTC	CAIKNSGLAIYEQYF
-	TRBV7-2	-	TRBJ1-5	TGTGCCAGCAGCTTAGGTGCAGGTTGGTGGAATCAGCCCCAGCATTTT	CASSLGAGWWNQPQHF
-	TRBV29-1	-	TRBJ2-7	TGCAGCGTTGGCCGACAGCTCGGGGAGCAGTACTTC	CSVGRQLGEQYF
-	TRBV19	TRBD1	TRBJ1-1	TGTGCCAGTAGTATGTACGGCGACAGGGGAGACACTGAAGCTTTCTTT	CASSMYGDRGDTEAFF
few	TRBV28	-	TRBJ2-7	TGTGCCAGCAGTTTAGACAGCGTATACGAGCAGTACTTC	CASSLDSVYEQYF
-	TRBV5-4	-	TRBJ1-2	TGTGCCAGCAGTAAAGTCACAGGGTATGGTGGCTACACCTTC	CASSKVTGYGGYTF
-	TRBV5-1	-	TRBJ2-5	TGCGCCTCCGCCCGGGTCCAACAAGAGACCCAGTACTTC	CASARVQQETQYF
-	TRBV18	-	TRBJ2-1	TGTGCCAGCACTCGAGGGGGGGGTGATGAGCAGTTCTTC	CASTRGGGDEQFF
-	TRBV5-1	-	TRBJ2-3	TGCGCCAGCAGCTTGTCAGGGGATACGCAGTATTTT	CASSLSGDTQYF
-	TRBV5-1	-	TRBJ2-3	TGCGCCAGCAGCTTGGACAGCCTGCAAGATACGCAGTATTTT	CASSLDSLQDTQYF
-	TRBV10-3	-	TRBJ1-3	TGTGCCATCAGTGAGATAGATATTGGAAACACCATATATTTT	CAISEIDIGNTIYF
-	TRBV7-3	-	TRBJ1-3	TGTGCCAGCAGCTTAAATCCTCCAGGGACTGGAAACACCATATATTTT	CASSLNPPGTGNTIYF
-	TRBV6-1	TRBD1	TRBJ1-6	TGTGCCAGCAGTGAACTGGCAGGGGGTGGATCACCCCTCCACTTT	CASSELAGGGSPLHF
few	TRBV10-1	TRBD1	TRBJ2-5	TGCGCCAGCAGTGATTCACGGACAGGGGGCGCGAAGACCCAGTACTTC	CASSDSRTGGAKTQYF
-	TRBV5-6	TRBD1	TRBJ1-6	TGTGCCAGCAGCTTCGGAGGGGGCAATAATTCACCCCTCCACTTT	CASSFGGGNNSPLHF
-	TRBV6-1	TRBD1	TRBJ1-3	TGTGCCAGCAGTGAATTCAGGGGGCGACGCTCTGGAAACACCATATATTTT	CASSEFRGRRSGNTIYF
-	TRBV27	-	TRBJ2-3	TGTGCCAGCAGTTTAACGGGAGCAGATACGCAGTATTTT	CASSLTGADTQYF
-	TRBV4-2	TRBD1	TRBJ1-2	TGTGCCAGCAGCCAAGTGGACAGGGCCTTCCGGGGCTACACCTTC	CASSQVDRAFRGYTF
-	TRBV2	-	TRBJ1-6	TGTGCCAGCAGTGAAGAGGGCTCCGGAGGTTCACCCCTCCACTTT	CASSEEGSGGSPLHF
-	TRBV12-3/TRBV12-4	-	TRBJ1-1	TGTGCCAGCAGCCTGGACAGTGAAGCTTTCTTT	CASSLDSEAFF
-	TRBV19	-	TRBJ2-1	TGTGCCAGTAGTATAGTTGGCGGGTACTACAATGAGCAGTTCTTC	CASSIVGGYYNEQFF
-	TRBV27	TRBD2	TRBJ2-7	TGTGCCAGCAGCCCCCTGGGGGGGATTGGCTCCTACGAGCAGTACTTC	CASSPLGGIGSYEQYF
-	TRBV28	-	TRBJ1-4	TGTGCCAGCCGTGACTGGAGGGGTTCGGCAACTAATGAAAAACTGTTTTTT	CASRDWRGSATNEKLFF
-	TRBV19	TRBD2	TRBJ2-3	TGTGCCAGTAGTATAGATCGACCAGCGGGAGAAGGAGATACGCAGTATTTT	CASSIDRPAGEGDTQYF
-	TRBV15	-	TRBJ1-2	TGTGCCACCAGCAGAGGATCGGGGAGGGGCTTACGAGGCTACACCTTC	CATSRGSGRGLRGYTF
-	TRBV5-1	TRBD2	TRBJ2-5	TGCGCCAGCAAACCTAGCGGGTCTGAACAAGAGACCCAGTACTTC	CASKPSGSEQETQYF
-	TRBV11-2	-	TRBJ2-7	TGTGCCAGCAGCCTACCCCCCGGCGAGCAGTACTTC	CASSLPPGEQYF
-	TRBV18	TRBD1	TRBJ1-5	TGTGCCAGCTCACCGGGGCAGGGGGGAAGAAATCAGCCCCAGCATTTT	CASSPGQGGRNQPQHF
-	TRBV20-1	TRBD2	TRBJ2-7	TGCAGTGCTAGTCAGCGGGAGAATCCCTACGAGCAGTACTTC	CSASQRENPYEQYF
-	TRBV25-1	TRBD1	TRBJ2-2	TGTGCCAGCAGTGACCTGACAGGGGGTACCGGGGAGCTGTTTTTT	CASSDLTGGTGELFF
-	TRBV28	-	TRBJ1-2	TGTGCCAGCAGTTTAGCCGGGACAAATAACAACTATGGCTACACCTTC	CASSLAGTNNNYGYTF
-	TRBV3-1/TRBV3-2	-	TRBJ1-4	TGTGCCAGCAGCCAAGGCCAGGAACTGACTAATGAAAAACTGTTTTTT	CASSQGQELTNEKLFF
-	TRBV27	-	TRBJ1-1	TGTGCCAGCAGTTTACTCCGGAACACTGAAGCTTTCTTT	CASSLLRNTEAFF
-	TRBV11-2	-	TRBJ2-3	TGTGCCAGCAGCTATACATACACAGATACGCAGTATTTT	CASSYTYTDTQYF
-	TRBV18	TRBD1	TRBJ1-1	TGTGCCAGCTCACTAAACAGGGGGAACACTGAAGCTTTCTTT	CASSLNRGNTEAFF
-	TRBV6-1	-	TRBJ1-1	TGTGCCAGCAGTGAATACGGGATTGTCACTGAAGCTTTCTTT	CASSEYGIVTEAFF
-	TRBV7-3	-	TRBJ2-1	TGTGCCAGCAGCTTTGGGGCAGGGTCCTACAATGAGCAGTTCTTC	CASSFGAGSYNEQFF
-	TRBV9	-	TRBJ1-2	TGTGCCAGCAGCGTAGGATGGCCAGACTATGGCTACACCTTC	CASSVGWPDYGYTF
-	TRBV7-2	TRBD1	TRBJ2-5	TGTGCCAGCAGCTTACTGACAGGGTCGGAGACCCAGTACTTC	CASSLLTGSETQYF
-	TRBV19	TRBD2	TRBJ2-3	TGTGCCAGTAGTTCAACTAGCGGGAGAATAGATACGCAGTATTTT	CASSSTSGRIDTQYF